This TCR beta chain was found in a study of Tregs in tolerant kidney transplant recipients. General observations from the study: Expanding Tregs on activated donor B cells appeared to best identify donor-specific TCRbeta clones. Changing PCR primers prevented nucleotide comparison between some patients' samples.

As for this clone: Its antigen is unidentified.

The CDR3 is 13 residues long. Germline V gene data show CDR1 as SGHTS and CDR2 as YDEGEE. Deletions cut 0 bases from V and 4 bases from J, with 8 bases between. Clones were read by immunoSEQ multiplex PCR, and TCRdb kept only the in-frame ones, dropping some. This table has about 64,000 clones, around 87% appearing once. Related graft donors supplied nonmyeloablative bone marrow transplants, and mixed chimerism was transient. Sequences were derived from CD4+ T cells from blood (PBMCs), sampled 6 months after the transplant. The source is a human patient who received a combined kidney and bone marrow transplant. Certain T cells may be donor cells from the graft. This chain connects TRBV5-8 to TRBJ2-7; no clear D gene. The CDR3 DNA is TGTGCCAGCAGCTTGGGGCCCCCATACGAGCAGTACTTC. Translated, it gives CASSLGPPYEQYF.